This is a list of T cell receptor beta chains from one sample in a study of blood T cell repertoires in COVID-19. Clones were sequenced by immunoSEQ multiplex PCR, and TCRdb holds only the in-frame ones, with some missing. The table shows 200,000 to 300,000 clones, with over 70% occurring only once. The sample consisted of peripheral blood. Source of these receptors: an elderly woman with acute or convalescent COVID-19. The CDR3 runs from the conserved cysteine through the conserved F or W. Size is omitted from some rows. Given values are once, few, many or a class for expanded clones.

clone_size: .
j_call: TRBJ2-3
v_call: TRBV16
cdr3_aa: CASSQNQPGTDTQYF

clone_size: .
j_call: TRBJ1-2
v_call: TRBV19
cdr3_aa: CASRNGDYGYTF

clone_size: many
j_call: TRBJ2-5
v_call: TRBV6-5
cdr3_aa: CASSYAVTEQETQYF

clone_size: .
j_call: TRBJ2-1
v_call: TRBV11-3
cdr3_aa: CASASTIVGEQFF

clone_size: .
j_call: TRBJ2-1
v_call: TRBV9
cdr3_aa: CASSVVAGKGEQFF

clone_size: .
j_call: TRBJ1-6
v_call: TRBV4-2
cdr3_aa: CASSQEWGREESPLHF

clone_size: .
j_call: TRBJ2-3
v_call: TRBV11-1
cdr3_aa: CASSPNRGSTQYF

clone_size: .
j_call: TRBJ1-4
v_call: TRBV15
cdr3_aa: CATSRDPGDSEKLFF

clone_size: once
j_call: TRBJ2-1
v_call: TRBV5-1
cdr3_aa: CASSLEGARVRNEQFF

clone_size: .
j_call: TRBJ1-5
v_call: TRBV12-5
cdr3_aa: CASGPSSGTGKQHSNQPQHF

clone_size: .
j_call: TRBJ2-5
v_call: TRBV5-1
cdr3_aa: CASRSGLQETQYF

clone_size: .
j_call: TRBJ2-1
v_call: TRBV9
cdr3_aa: CASSVAQGGDNEQFF

clone_size: .
j_call: TRBJ2-1
v_call: TRBV5-1
cdr3_aa: CASSLDYQREIYNEQFF

clone_size: .
j_call: TRBJ1-1
v_call: TRBV20-1
cdr3_aa: CSAYRETEAFF

clone_size: .
j_call: TRBJ1-4
v_call: TRBV28
cdr3_aa: CAHGGEREKLFF

clone_size: once
j_call: TRBJ2-4
v_call: TRBV3-1/TRBV3-2
cdr3_aa: CASSQAFGGNIQYF

clone_size: .
j_call: TRBJ2-7
v_call: TRBV19
cdr3_aa: CASICPRGCEQYF

clone_size: .
j_call: TRBJ2-2
v_call: TRBV14
cdr3_aa: CASSLKTSASIFTGELFF

clone_size: .
j_call: TRBJ2-1
v_call: TRBV5-1
cdr3_aa: CASSSYSGNSYNEQFF

clone_size: few
j_call: TRBJ1-3
v_call: TRBV10-3
cdr3_aa: CAISDRAPGGNSGNTIYF

clone_size: .
j_call: TRBJ2-1
v_call: TRBV27
cdr3_aa: CASKLSGITNEQFF

clone_size: .
j_call: TRBJ1-3
v_call: TRBV3-1/TRBV3-2
cdr3_aa: CASSQVLDSNLSGNTIYF

clone_size: .
j_call: TRBJ2-2
v_call: TRBV18
cdr3_aa: CASSPLQTSGKTGELFF

clone_size: .
j_call: TRBJ1-1
v_call: TRBV9
cdr3_aa: CASSGQGDTEAFF

clone_size: .
j_call: TRBJ2-1
v_call: TRBV19
cdr3_aa: CASSKNPTYNEQFF

clone_size: few
j_call: TRBJ1-5
v_call: TRBV6-5
cdr3_aa: CASSYTGHGNQPQHF

clone_size: .
j_call: TRBJ1-2
v_call: TRBV4-1
cdr3_aa: CASSQEEGGGGYTF

clone_size: few
j_call: TRBJ1-5
v_call: TRBV7-9
cdr3_aa: CASSPGQGGQPQHF

clone_size: once
j_call: TRBJ2-7
v_call: TRBV14
cdr3_aa: CASSHPGIHYEQYF

clone_size: .
j_call: TRBJ1-3
v_call: TRBV28
cdr3_aa: CASSLLGQGPVF

clone_size: .
j_call: TRBJ1-5
v_call: TRBV3-1/TRBV3-2
cdr3_aa: CASSQGTGTNQPQHF

clone_size: .
j_call: TRBJ1-6
v_call: TRBV24-1
cdr3_aa: CATSDPEGRIYNSPLHF

clone_size: .
j_call: TRBJ2-7
v_call: TRBV9
cdr3_aa: CASSVKGAPNYEQYF

clone_size: .
j_call: TRBJ1-1
v_call: TRBV12-3/TRBV12-4
cdr3_aa: CASSTGTGTEAFF

clone_size: .
j_call: TRBJ2-7
v_call: TRBV21-1
cdr3_aa: CASSPLSVQPVSGVRSSYEQYF

clone_size: few
j_call: TRBJ2-3
v_call: TRBV29-1
cdr3_aa: CSVSGADTQYF

clone_size: .
j_call: TRBJ2-1
v_call: TRBV5-1
cdr3_aa: CASTRTESSNNEQFF

clone_size: many
j_call: TRBJ2-1
v_call: TRBV24-1
cdr3_aa: CATSDTGGHNEQFF

clone_size: few
j_call: TRBJ2-5
v_call: TRBV9
cdr3_aa: CASSVVATGQETQYF

clone_size: once
j_call: TRBJ2-7
v_call: TRBV6-2/TRBV6-3
cdr3_aa: CASSYVHYYEQYF

clone_size: .
j_call: TRBJ2-5
v_call: TRBV11-1
cdr3_aa: CASSLFLAGAQETQYF

clone_size: .
j_call: TRBJ1-3
v_call: TRBV7-2
cdr3_aa: CASSLRPGQAIPNTIYF

clone_size: once
j_call: TRBJ1-1
v_call: TRBV30
cdr3_aa: CAWTGARDTEAFF

clone_size: .
j_call: TRBJ2-7
v_call: TRBV25-1
cdr3_aa: CASSDIGYEQYF

clone_size: .
j_call: TRBJ1-2
v_call: TRBV19
cdr3_aa: CASSIDGPTGGYGYTF